The TCR beta chain under discussion was sequenced for a study of OX40 agonist ivuxolimab in advanced cancers. V shed 3 bases, J shed 3 bases, and the junction held 8 bases outside the gene matches. The CDR3 has 16 amino acids. Per the germline V gene, CDR1 is MDHEN and CDR2 is SYDVKM. Sequencing used immunoSEQ multiplex PCR; TCRdb keeps in-frame clones, though not all of them. Here the sample spans tens of thousands of clones, about 93% being singletons. This clonotype originated in an adult with an advanced solid tumor such as melanoma, head and neck, liver or kidney cancer. This rearrangement joins TRBV28 to TRBJ2-3; 8 positions agree with TRBD2. Source: CD4+ or CD8+ T cells sorted from blood, taken in a trial of the OX40 agonist ivuxolimab. The CDR3 sequence: CASSFPGLDGTDTQYF. The CDR3 DNA sequence: TGTGCCAGCAGTTTTCCGGGACTAGATGGAACAGATACGCAGTATTTT.